These T cell receptor beta chains were read from a single sample in a study of blood T cell repertoires in COVID-19. The repertoire was sequenced with immunoSEQ multiplex PCR; TCRdb's copy has only in-frame clones and lacks some. Among tens of thousands of clones, approximately 88% were seen once, and the ten largest hold about 2.3%. Material for sequencing was peripheral blood. The source is a human donor in a cohort sampled during active COVID-19. Both conserved end residues are part of each CDR3. Each record gives: D gene, CDR3 length, clone size, V gene, J gene, CDR3 protein, CDR3 DNA. A D gene is named only where the DNA matches it firmly. Clone size is stated in some rows and not others, as once, few, many or a class when expanded.

.,11,.,TRBV11-2,TRBJ1-1,CASSPGTEAFF,TGTGCCAGCAGCCCCGGCACTGAAGCTTTCTTT
TRBD1,15,.,TRBV7-2,TRBJ2-7,CASSSTGTGPYEQYF,TGTGCCAGCAGCTCTACCGGGACAGGGCCTTACGAGCAGTACTTC
TRBD1,15,.,TRBV18,TRBJ2-3,CASSLGQGTTDTQYF,TGTGCCAGCTCTCTCGGACAGGGGACCACAGATACGCAGTATTTT
.,12,.,TRBV9,TRBJ1-1,CASSALNTEAFF,TGTGCCAGCAGCGCCCTTAACACTGAAGCTTTCTTT
TRBD1,15,.,TRBV7-9,TRBJ2-7,CASSPWTGNKYEQYF,TGTGCCAGCAGCCCTTGGACAGGGAACAAGTACGAGCAGTACTTC
.,15,.,TRBV7-9,TRBJ1-1,CASSLGMGGNTEAFF,TGTGCCAGCAGCTTAGGAATGGGGGGGAACACTGAAGCTTTCTTT
.,12,.,TRBV19,TRBJ1-2,CASSISGYGYTF,TGTGCCAGTAGTATATCAGGATATGGCTACACCTTC
.,16,.,TRBV14,TRBJ2-1,CASSQGGPRSLDEQFF,TGTGCCAGCAGCCAAGGAGGGCCCCGAAGTTTGGATGAGCAGTTCTTC
.,15,.,TRBV6-5,TRBJ1-2,CASSLNRSGSGGYTF,TGTGCCAGCAGTTTGAATAGGTCAGGATCTGGCGGCTACACCTTC
TRBD2,15,.,TRBV5-1,TRBJ2-1,CASSAGTSGHNEQFF,TGCGCCAGCAGCGCCGGGACTAGCGGCCACAATGAGCAGTTCTTC
TRBD2,18,.,TRBV4-1,TRBJ2-1,CASSQGLAGILGYNEQFF,TGCGCCAGCAGCCAAGGACTAGCGGGAATACTGGGTTACAATGAGCAGTTCTTC
.,14,.,TRBV25-1,TRBJ1-2,CASSEGQRGYGYTF,TGTGCCAGCAGTGAAGGACAGCGGGGCTATGGCTACACCTTC
.,11,.,TRBV12-3/TRBV12-4,TRBJ1-1,CASSLTGGAFF,TGTGCCAGCAGTTTAACGGGGGGGGCTTTCTTT
.,14,.,TRBV30,TRBJ2-2,CAWSGAGNTGELFF,TGTGCCTGGAGTGGCGCAGGAAACACCGGGGAGCTGTTTTTT
TRBD1,15,.,TRBV24-1,TRBJ1-2,CATSEDGTGAYGYTF,TGTGCCACCAGTGAAGACGGGACAGGGGCCTATGGCTACACCTTC
.,14,.,TRBV6-5,TRBJ1-1,CASRVGGATTEAFF,TGTGCCAGCCGCGTAGGGGGGGCGACCACTGAAGCTTTCTTT
TRBD1,17,.,TRBV19,TRBJ1-6,CASSEALSGTGSSPLHF,TGTGCCAGCTCAGAAGCTCTTTCCGGGACAGGGTCCTCACCCCTCCACTTT
TRBD1,14,.,TRBV30,TRBJ2-2,CAWSVQGATGELFF,TGTGCCTGGAGTGTGCAGGGGGCCACCGGGGAGCTGTTTTTT
TRBD1,15,once,TRBV4-3,TRBJ2-7,CASSPGTGRAYEQYF,TGCGCCAGCAGCCCCGGGACAGGGAGAGCCTACGAGCAGTACTTC
.,14,.,TRBV18,TRBJ1-1,CASSPSIPRTEAFF,TGTGCCAGCTCACCCTCAATCCCTAGGACAGAAGCTTTCTTT
.,13,.,TRBV5-1,TRBJ2-2,CASSFSGTGELFF,TGCGCCAGCAGTTTTAGCGGCACCGGGGAGCTGTTTTTT
.,15,.,TRBV9,TRBJ2-1,CASSPAGRAYNEQFF,TGTGCCAGCAGCCCAGCGGGTAGGGCGTACAATGAGCAGTTCTTC
TRBD2,14,.,TRBV9,TRBJ2-1,CASLPTSGYNEQFF,TGTGCCAGCCTCCCGACTAGCGGATACAATGAGCAGTTCTTC
TRBD2,17,.,TRBV6-4,TRBJ2-3,CAIRGLGLAENTDTQYF,TGTGCCATCAGGGGTTTGGGACTAGCGGAAAACACAGATACGCAGTATTTT
TRBD1,15,.,TRBV5-4,TRBJ2-7,CASSLRQGGVYEQYF,TGTGCCAGCAGCTTGCGACAGGGGGGAGTGTACGAGCAGTACTTC
TRBD2,16,.,TRBV4-2,TRBJ2-2,CASSRPTRGGNGELFF,TGTGCCAGCAGCCGCCCCACCCGGGGGGGAAACGGGGAGCTGTTTTTT